The 12 T cell receptor beta chains below come from one sample, sequenced in a study of molecular identifiers for immune sequencing clone quantification. One entry per CDR3 protein, called by TCRdb with MiXCR from the PCR reads. Counted here are 40,000 to 50,000 distinct CDR3 sequences, less than 20% occurring once; the ten biggest clones make up about 1%. Material: naive CD8+ T cells from blood, with Jurkat cell RNA spiked in. Indicated subset: FACS-sorted CD8+CD4-CCR7+CD45RA+ naive T cells. Receptors originate from a human donor in good health. Some libraries in this study had Jurkat cell RNA spiked in.

This clonotype was observed at least ten times. V usage is TRBV6-2 or TRBV6-3 and J usage is TRBJ2-3; D not resolved. The CDR3 runs to 14 residues. Per the germline V gene, CDR1 is MNHEY and CDR2 is SVGEGT. V dropped 0 bases and J dropped 0 bases, with 4 bases sitting between them. CDR3 sequence: CASSYSGSTDTQYF. As DNA, the CDR3 is TGTGCCAGCAGTTACTCTGGGAGCACAGATACGCAGTATTTT.

This clonotype came up once. The rearrangement links TRBV20-1 to TRBJ2-3; D tentatively reads TRBD1 or TRBD2 (5 bases each). Trimming pared 2 bases from V and 0 bases from J, leaving 9 bases between. Per germline, CDR1 DFQATT and CDR2 SNEGSKA (reference sequence). CDR3 length: 14 amino acids. CDR3 amino acids: CSARQRDSTDTQYF. DNA for the CDR3: TGCAGTGCTAGACAAAGGGACAGCACAGATACGCAGTATTTT.

This clonotype was recorded at least ten times. The chain combines TRBV7-9 with TRBJ2-1, with D uncertain. The V end lost 7 bases, the J end lost 0 bases, and 10 bases lay between the germline ends. Germline loops: CDR1 SEHNR, CDR2 FQNEAQ (reference sequence). The CDR3 spans 14 residues. This chain's CDR3 is CASTSSSSYNEQFF. CDR3 DNA sequence: TGTGCCAGCACCTCGTCCAGCTCCTACAATGAGCAGTTCTTC.

This clonotype appeared many times. The CDR3 loop reads CASSQTGSETQYF. CDR3 nucleotide sequence: TGTGCCAGCAGCCAGACAGGGTCTGAGACCCAGTACTTC. J is TRBJ2-5 and V is TRBV12-3 or TRBV12-4, with 7 bases matching TRBD1. The CDR3 spans 13 residues. V dropped 6 bases and J dropped 5; count of bases not matched to a gene: 6.

This clonotype was observed many times. The chain carries TRBV3-1 and TRBJ2-3, with 8 nucleotides matching TRBD2. The V segment lost 1 base and the J segment 2 bases; nucleotides outside the gene matches: 5. The CDR3 length is 16 residues. Germline V CDR1 and CDR2: LGHDT, YNNKEL (reference sequence). Here the CDR3 DNA reads TGTGCCAGCAGCCAAGGGAGCGGGAGCCCCACAGATACGCAGTATTTT. Amino acids: CASSQGSGSPTDTQYF.

This clonotype was detected ten times or more. The chain combines TRBV6-2 or TRBV6-3 with TRBJ2-7; D may be TRBD1 (6 bases). The CDR3 length is 13 residues. Germline lookup yields CDR1 MNHEY and CDR2 SVGEGT. Trimming removed 5 bases at V and 2 bases at J, with 10 bases between. The CDR3 region has the DNA TGTGCCAGCAGTCTCGACAGGACCTACGAGCAGTACTTC. This codes for CASSLDRTYEQYF.

This clonotype was recorded many times. The chain is built from TRBV4-3 and TRBJ1-3; D is possibly TRBD1 (5 bases). The CDR3 has 18 amino acids. V was pared by 0 bases and J by 0 bases, with 15 bases between. Germline-derived CDR1 and CDR2 are LGHNA and YSLEER. Here the CDR3 reads CASSQDHRQTISGNTIYF. The CDR3 coding sequence is TGCGCCAGCAGCCAAGACCACCGACAGACGATCTCTGGAAACACCATATATTTT.

This clonotype was seen ten or more times. The J gene is TRBJ2-7, the V gene TRBV27; possibly TRBD1 for D (6 bases). The CDR3 is 13 residues long. Germline loops: CDR1 MNHEY, CDR2 SMNVEV (reference sequence). V dropped 4 bases and J dropped 3 bases, with 10 bases sitting between them. The chain's CDR3 is CASSYRADYEQYF. The CDR3 coding sequence is TGTGCCAGCAGTTACAGGGCGGACTACGAGCAGTACTTC.

This clonotype was picked up many times. V and J are TRBV7-9 and TRBJ2-7; D unresolved. The germline V gene has CDR1 SEHNR and CDR2 FQNEAQ (reference sequence). V was shortened by 2 bases and J by 7 bases, with 9 bases between the two germline ends. This CDR3 region has 12 residues. The CDR3 is CASSLSPDEQYF. The CDR3 coding sequence is TGTGCCAGCAGCTTATCCCCGGATGAGCAGTACTTC. Full variable domain (remainder filled in from reference TRBV7-9 and TRBJ2-7): DTGVSQNPRHKITKRGQNVTFRCDPISEHNRLYWYRQTLGQGPEFLTYFQNEAQLEKSRLLSDRFSAERPKGSFSTLEIQRTEQGDSAMYLCASSLSPDEQYFGPGTRLTVT.

This clonotype was seen repeatedly, ten times or more. The chain links TRBV5-1 to TRBJ2-7; D not resolved. Between the trimmed V and J ends, which lost 0 bases and 4 bases, there was a span of 11 bases. Germline V gives CDR1 SGHRS, CDR2 YFSETQ. CDR3 length: 14 residues. For the CDR3, the DNA is TGCGCCAGCAGCTTGGAGGTGGGTGGGTACGAGCAGTACTTC. Translating gives CASSLEVGGYEQYF.

This clonotype was counted many times. The rearrangement joins TRBV4-1 to TRBJ2-7; 8 bases align to TRBD1. The CDR3 contains 14 residues. CDR1 MGHRA and CDR2 YSYEKL come from the germline V gene. V dropped 1 base and J dropped 6; count of bases not matched to a gene: 5. The CDR3, as DNA: TGCGCCAGCAGCCAAGGACAGGGGTTGGGCGAGCAGTACTTC. Translated: CASSQGQGLGEQYF.

This clonotype showed up many times. The chain has TRBV11-2 and TRBJ1-1, with 9 bases matching TRBD1. Germline values: CDR1 SGHAT, CDR2 FQNNGV. Unmatched junction bases numbered 5, after V lost 1 base and J lost 5 bases. The CDR3 has 15 residues. CDR3 sequence (DNA): TGTGCCAGCAGCTTAGCTACAGGGGGCACGACTGAAGCTTTCTTT. Translation gives CASSLATGGTTEAFF.